This TCR beta chain was obtained from a study of blood T cell repertoires in COVID-19. For the study at large: PBMCs, B-cell-depleted T cells, or T cells provided the cDNA or gDNA that made up the material.

Profiling relied on immunoSEQ multiplex PCR, and the TCRdb table lists in-frame clones only, not all of them. Seen here are 300,000 to 400,000 clones, around 90% observed once, and the top ten hold roughly 3.3%. The CDR3 spans 13 residues. In germline, CDR1 is GTSNPN, CDR2 SVGIG (reference sequence). V shed 0 bases and J 12 bases; nucleotides not matched to a gene: 8. The V gene is TRBV30, the J gene TRBJ1-1; 9 bases map to TRBD1. The sample comprised peripheral blood. This clonotype was obtained from a woman aged 18-29 years who had recovered from COVID-19. The CDR3 DNA sequence: TGTGCCTGGAGTGTACGACAGGGGGGGATCTCTTTCTTT. Translation gives CAWSVRQGGISFF.